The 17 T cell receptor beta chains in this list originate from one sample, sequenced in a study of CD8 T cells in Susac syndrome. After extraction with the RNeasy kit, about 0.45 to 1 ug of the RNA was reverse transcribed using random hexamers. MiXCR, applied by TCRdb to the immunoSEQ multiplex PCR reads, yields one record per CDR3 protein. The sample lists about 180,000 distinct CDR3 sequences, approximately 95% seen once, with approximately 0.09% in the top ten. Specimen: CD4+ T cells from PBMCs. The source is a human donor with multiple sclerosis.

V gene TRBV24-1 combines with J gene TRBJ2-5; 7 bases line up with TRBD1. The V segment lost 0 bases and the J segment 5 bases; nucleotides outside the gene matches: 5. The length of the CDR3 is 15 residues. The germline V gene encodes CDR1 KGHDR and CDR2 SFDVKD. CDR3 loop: CATSDLRGGGETQYF. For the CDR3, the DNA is TGTGCCACCAGTGATTTGCGAGGGGGCGGCGAGACCCAGTACTTC.

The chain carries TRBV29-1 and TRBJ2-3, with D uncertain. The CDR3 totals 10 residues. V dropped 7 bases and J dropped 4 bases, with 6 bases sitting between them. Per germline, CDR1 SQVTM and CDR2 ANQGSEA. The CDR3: CSARSDTQYF. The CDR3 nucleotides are TGCAGCGCCCGGTCAGATACGCAGTATTTT.

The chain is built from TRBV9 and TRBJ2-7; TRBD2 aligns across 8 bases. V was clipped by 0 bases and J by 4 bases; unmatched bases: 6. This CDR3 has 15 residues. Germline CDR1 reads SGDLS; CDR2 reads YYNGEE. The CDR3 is CASSVEPGGGYEQYF. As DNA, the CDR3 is TGTGCCAGCAGCGTAGAACCGGGCGGGGGGTACGAGCAGTACTTC.

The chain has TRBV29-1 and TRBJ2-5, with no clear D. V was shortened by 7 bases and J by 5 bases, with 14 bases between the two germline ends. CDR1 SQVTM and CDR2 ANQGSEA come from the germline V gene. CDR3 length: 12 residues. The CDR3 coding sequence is TGCAGCGCGACAAGTGGCGAGGAGACCCAGTACTTC. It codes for CSATSGEETQYF.

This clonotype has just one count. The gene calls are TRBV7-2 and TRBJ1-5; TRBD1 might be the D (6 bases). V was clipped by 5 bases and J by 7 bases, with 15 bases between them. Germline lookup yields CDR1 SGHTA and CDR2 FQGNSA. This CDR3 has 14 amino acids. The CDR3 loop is CASSARGLGQPQHF. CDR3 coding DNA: TGTGCCAGCAGCGCCAGGGGTCTCGGCCAGCCCCAGCATTTT. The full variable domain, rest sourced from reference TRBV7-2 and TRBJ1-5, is GAGVSQSPSNKVTEKGKDVELRCDPISGHTALYWYRQSLGQGLEFLIYFQGNSAPDKSGLPSDRFSAERTGGSVSTLTIQRTQQEDSAVYLCASSARGLGQPQHFGDGTRLSIL.

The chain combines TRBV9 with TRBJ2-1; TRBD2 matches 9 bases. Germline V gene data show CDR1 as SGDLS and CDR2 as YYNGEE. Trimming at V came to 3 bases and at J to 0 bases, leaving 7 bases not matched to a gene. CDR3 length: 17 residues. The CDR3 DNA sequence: TGTGCCAGCAGCGGTCTAGCGGGGAGTAGCTCCTACAATGAGCAGTTCTTC. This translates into CASSGLAGSSSYNEQFF.

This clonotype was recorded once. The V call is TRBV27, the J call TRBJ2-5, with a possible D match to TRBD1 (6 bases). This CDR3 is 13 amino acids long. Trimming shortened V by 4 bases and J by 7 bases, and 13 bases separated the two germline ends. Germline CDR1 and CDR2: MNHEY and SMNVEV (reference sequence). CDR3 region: CASSSGAGWTQYF. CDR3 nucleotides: TGTGCCAGCAGTTCAGGGGCCGGTTGGACCCAGTACTTC.

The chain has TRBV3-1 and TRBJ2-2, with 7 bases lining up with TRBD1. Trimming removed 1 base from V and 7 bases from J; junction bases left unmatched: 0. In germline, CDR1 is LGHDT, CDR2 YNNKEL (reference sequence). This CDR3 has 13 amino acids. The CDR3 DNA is TGTGCCAGCAGCCAAGGACAGGGCGGGGAGCTGTTTTTT. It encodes CASSQGQGGELFF.

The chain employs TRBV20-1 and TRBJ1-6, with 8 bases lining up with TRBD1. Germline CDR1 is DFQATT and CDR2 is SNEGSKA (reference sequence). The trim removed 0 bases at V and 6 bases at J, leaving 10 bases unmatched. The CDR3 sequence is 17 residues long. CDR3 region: CSAREPQGGVGNSPLHF. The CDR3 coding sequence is TGCAGTGCTAGAGAACCACAGGGGGGAGTTGGTAATTCACCCCTCCACTTT.

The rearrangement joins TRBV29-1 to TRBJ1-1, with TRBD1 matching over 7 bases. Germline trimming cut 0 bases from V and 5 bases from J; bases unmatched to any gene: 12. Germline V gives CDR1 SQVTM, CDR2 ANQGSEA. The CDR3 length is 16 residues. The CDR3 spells CSVEDRIGTVGTEAFF. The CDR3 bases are TGCAGCGTTGAAGATCGTATTGGGACAGTAGGGACTGAAGCTTTCTTT.

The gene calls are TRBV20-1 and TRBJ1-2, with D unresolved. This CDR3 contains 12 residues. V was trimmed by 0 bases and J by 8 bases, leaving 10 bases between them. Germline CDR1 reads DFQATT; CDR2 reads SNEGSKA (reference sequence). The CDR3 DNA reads TGCAGTGCTAGAGACCTTTTGGGCGGCTACACCTTC. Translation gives CSARDLLGGYTF.

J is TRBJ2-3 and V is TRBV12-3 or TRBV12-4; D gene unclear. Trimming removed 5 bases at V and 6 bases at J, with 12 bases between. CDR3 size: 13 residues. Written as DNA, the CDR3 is TGTGCCAGCAGTCCAGGTAGCTTGGATACGCAGTATTTT. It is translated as CASSPGSLDTQYF.

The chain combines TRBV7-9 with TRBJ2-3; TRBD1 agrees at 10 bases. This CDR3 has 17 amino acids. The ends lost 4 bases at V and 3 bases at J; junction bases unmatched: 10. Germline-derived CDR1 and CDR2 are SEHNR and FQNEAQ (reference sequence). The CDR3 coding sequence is TGTGCCAGCAGCTCCTATGGGGGACAGGGGAGGACAGATACGCAGTATTTT. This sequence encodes CASSSYGGQGRTDTQYF.

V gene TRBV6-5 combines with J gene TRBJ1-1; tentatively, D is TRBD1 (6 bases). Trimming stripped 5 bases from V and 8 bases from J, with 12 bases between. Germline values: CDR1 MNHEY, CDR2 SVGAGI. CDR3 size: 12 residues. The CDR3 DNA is TGTGCCAGCAGTAGCCAGGGGCGGGAAGCTTTCTTT. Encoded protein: CASSSQGREAFF.

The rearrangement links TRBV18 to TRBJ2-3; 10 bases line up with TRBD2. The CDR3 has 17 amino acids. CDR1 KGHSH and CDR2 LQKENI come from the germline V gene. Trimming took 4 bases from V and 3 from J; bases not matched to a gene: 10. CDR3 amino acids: CASSRALAGSGTDTQYF. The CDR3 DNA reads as TGTGCCAGCTCACGGGCACTAGCGGGGAGTGGAACAGATACGCAGTATTTT.

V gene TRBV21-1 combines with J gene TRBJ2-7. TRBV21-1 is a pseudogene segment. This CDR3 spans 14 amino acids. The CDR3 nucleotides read TGTGCCAGCAGGAAGGGCAGGGGAGTCTACGAGCAGTACTTC. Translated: CASRKGRGVYEQYF.

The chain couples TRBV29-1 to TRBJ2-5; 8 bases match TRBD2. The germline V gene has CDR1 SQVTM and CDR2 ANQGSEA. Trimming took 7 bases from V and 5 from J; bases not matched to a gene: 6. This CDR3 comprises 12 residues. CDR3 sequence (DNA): TGCAGCGCCGGGGGGGCGTTGGAGACCCAGTACTTC. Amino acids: CSAGGALETQYF.